This entry concerns a single T cell receptor beta chain. This entry comes from a study of CD8 T cells in ankylosing spondylitis. The V gene lost 6 bases and the J gene lost 10 bases, with 16 bases spanning the gap. CDR1 is SQVTM and CDR2 is ANQGSEA in the germline V gene. The CDR3 is made up of 12 amino acids. TCRdb reprocessed the 5' RACE reads via MiXCR and lists one record per CDR3 protein. This sample carries tens of thousands of distinct CDR3 sequences, around a sixth of them seen once, and the ten largest clones take 25% to 30%. The sequenced sample was blood. The source of this sequence is a male donor with ankylosing spondylitis or in good health (not recorded which). The chain is built from TRBV29-1 and TRBJ2-1; TRBD2 might be the D (6 bases). The CDR3 DNA reads TGCAGCGTCCAGAAGACTAGGGACGAGCAGTTCTTC. Protein product: CSVQKTRDEQFF.